The rows below give T cell receptor beta chains drawn from one sample of a study of T cells in Graves' hyperthyroidism and ophthalmopathy. MiXCR, run by TCRdb on the multiplex PCR reads, gives a single entry per CDR3 protein. The sample holds roughly 400,000 distinct CDR3 sequences; more than 15% are singletons and the top ten take around 30%. Sample: blood. These receptor sequences come from a woman between 18 and 30 years old with Graves' hyperthyroidism that later progressed to Graves' ophthalmopathy. The CDR3 runs from the conserved cysteine through the conserved F or W. D genes are given only for firm matches. Some rows mark clone size as missing; the rest say once, few, many or name a class of expanded clone.

J: TRBJ2-3
V: TRBV4-1
size: -
D: TRBD2
CDR3: CASSQGNSGRSTDTQYF
DNA: TGCGCCAGCAGCCAAGGGAATAGCGGGCGCAGCACAGATACGCAGTATTTT

J: TRBJ1-1
V: TRBV4-1
size: few
D: -
CDR3: CASSQTPNTGVVWTEAFF
DNA: TGCGCCAGCAGCCAAACCCCCAACACGGGGGTAGTTTGGACTGAAGCTTTCTTT

J: TRBJ2-7
V: TRBV6-6
size: many
D: TRBD1
CDR3: CASSYSPGQGAREQYF
DNA: TGTGCCAGCAGTTACTCTCCGGGACAGGGGGCGCGGGAGCAGTACTTC

J: TRBJ1-3
V: TRBV24-1
size: -
D: -
CDR3: CATSDYRDTIYF
DNA: TGTGCCACCAGTGATTACAGGGACACCATATATTTT

J: TRBJ1-3
V: TRBV30
size: many
D: -
CDR3: CAWRMGDNSGNTIYF
DNA: TGTGCCTGGAGAATGGGGGACAACTCTGGAAACACCATATATTTT

J: TRBJ2-2
V: TRBV19
size: few
D: -
CDR3: CASSIGQFKTGELFF
DNA: TGTGCCAGTAGTATAGGGCAGTTTAAGACCGGGGAGCTGTTTTTT

J: TRBJ2-5
V: TRBV10-1
size: -
D: -
CDR3: CASSDGRGGQETQYF
DNA: TGCGCCAGCTCGGACGGAAGAGGGGGCCAAGAGACCCAGTACTTC

J: TRBJ1-1
V: TRBV12-3/TRBV12-4
size: -
D: -
CDR3: CASIITQGEAFF
DNA: TGTGCCAGCATCATAACCCAGGGCGAAGCTTTCTTT

J: TRBJ2-1
V: TRBV29-1
size: many
D: -
CDR3: CSVQPFVGGSESVSSYNEQFF
DNA: TGCAGCGTTCAGCCCTTCGTCGGTGGGAGCGAATCAGTGAGCTCCTACAATGAGCAGTTCTTC

J: TRBJ2-1
V: TRBV5-1
size: many
D: -
CDR3: CASSLYLLAGLGNEQFF
DNA: TGCGCCAGCAGCTTGTATCTTCTCGCAGGGCTGGGTAATGAGCAGTTCTTC

J: TRBJ1-5
V: TRBV2
size: -
D: -
CDR3: CASGGTDQPQHF
DNA: TGTGCCAGCGGTGGGACGGACCAGCCCCAGCATTTT

J: TRBJ2-5
V: TRBV4-1
size: -
D: -
CDR3: CASSQDRTLGQETQYF
DNA: TGCGCCAGCAGCCAAGATCGGACACTGGGGCAAGAGACCCAGTACTTC

J: TRBJ2-3
V: TRBV5-5
size: -
D: -
CDR3: CASSPADPGVNTQYF
DNA: TGTGCCAGCAGCCCGGCCGATCCTGGGGTAAATACGCAGTATTTT

J: TRBJ2-2
V: TRBV9
size: few
D: -
CDR3: CASSVVVLVIAARTGELFF
DNA: TGTGCCAGCAGCGTAGTAGTTTTGGTAATAGCGGCACGAACCGGGGAGCTGTTTTTT

J: TRBJ2-3
V: TRBV7-6
size: -
D: TRBD2
CDR3: CASSLVAGGTDTQYF
DNA: TGTGCCAGCAGCTTAGTGGCGGGGGGCACAGATACGCAGTATTTT

J: TRBJ2-7
V: TRBV27
size: many
D: -
CDR3: CASSLSAGAYEQYF
DNA: TGTGCCAGCAGTTTATCGGCAGGGGCCTACGAGCAGTACTTC

J: TRBJ2-5
V: TRBV7-9
size: few
D: TRBD1
CDR3: CASSGGQGVGETQYF
DNA: TGTGCCAGCAGCGGGGGACAGGGGGTCGGAGAGACCCAGTACTTC

J: TRBJ1-1
V: TRBV27
size: -
D: -
CDR3: CAASGHRNSIAFF
DNA: TGTGCCGCATCGGGACACCGCAATAGTATAGCTTTCTTT

J: TRBJ2-7
V: TRBV27
size: many
D: TRBD1
CDR3: CASSDPQGASYEQYF
DNA: TGTGCCAGCAGCGATCCACAGGGGGCCTCCTACGAGCAGTACTTC

J: TRBJ2-7
V: TRBV29-1
size: many
D: -
CDR3: CSVEDPGKRYF
DNA: TGCAGCGTTGAAGATCCGGGGAAGCGGTACTTC

J: TRBJ2-5
V: TRBV18
size: many
D: -
CDR3: CAGRGNQETQYF
DNA: TGTGCCGGCAGGGGAAACCAAGAGACCCAGTACTTC

J: TRBJ2-1
V: TRBV27
size: -
D: -
CDR3: CASSFSIFRGYNEQFF
DNA: TGTGCCAGCAGTTTCAGCATTTTCCGGGGCTACAATGAGCAGTTCTTC

J: TRBJ1-3
V: TRBV12-3/TRBV12-4
size: many
D: -
CDR3: CATSGGSGNTIYF
DNA: TGTGCCACCTCGGGGGGCTCTGGAAACACCATATATTTT

J: TRBJ2-7
V: TRBV18
size: -
D: TRBD2
CDR3: CASSPGLAGVDEQYF
DNA: TGTGCCAGCTCACCTGGACTAGCGGGAGTCGACGAGCAGTACTTC

J: TRBJ1-2
V: TRBV3-1
size: many
D: -
CDR3: CASSQGTLSRGYTF
DNA: TGTGCCAGCAGCCAAGGTACCCTCTCAAGGGGCTACACCTTC

J: TRBJ2-1
V: TRBV3-1
size: -
D: TRBD1
CDR3: CASSQKGQCTYNEQFF
DNA: TGTGCCAGCAGCCAGAAGGGACAGTGCACCTACAATGAGCAGTTCTTC

J: TRBJ2-7
V: TRBV20-1
size: -
D: -
CDR3: CSARPQGFHEQYF
DNA: TGCAGTGCTAGACCCCAGGGATTTCACGAGCAGTACTTC

J: TRBJ1-1
V: TRBV11-2
size: many
D: -
CDR3: CASSSLRQTAAFF
DNA: TGTGCCAGCAGCTCCCTACGCCAGACAGCAGCTTTCTTT

J: TRBJ2-7
V: TRBV19
size: few
D: TRBD1
CDR3: CASSTGTGISYEQYF
DNA: TGTGCCAGTAGTACCGGGACAGGGATCTCCTACGAGCAGTACTTC

J: TRBJ2-3
V: TRBV27
size: many
D: TRBD2
CDR3: CASTLSREATDTQYF
DNA: TGTGCCAGCACCTTAAGCCGGGAGGCTACAGATACGCAGTATTTT

J: TRBJ2-3
V: TRBV20-1
size: many
D: -
CDR3: CSARGNGNTDTQYF
DNA: TGCAGTGCTAGAGGTAACGGGAACACAGATACGCAGTATTTT

J: TRBJ1-3
V: TRBV28
size: few
D: -
CDR3: CASSLGQGNTIYF
DNA: TGTGCCAGCAGCTTGGGACAAGGAAACACCATATATTTT

J: TRBJ1-1
V: TRBV28
size: many
D: -
CDR3: CASSLPAGNTEAFF
DNA: TGTGCCAGCAGTTTACCGGCAGGGAACACTGAAGCTTTCTTT

J: TRBJ2-7
V: TRBV7-9
size: many
D: -
CDR3: CASSLARELTYEQYF
DNA: TGTGCCAGCAGCTTAGCACGAGAATTAACCTACGAGCAGTACTTC

J: TRBJ2-1
V: TRBV28
size: many
D: -
CDR3: CASRRLHEYNEQFF
DNA: TGTGCCAGCCGCCGACTCCATGAATACAATGAGCAGTTCTTC

J: TRBJ2-7
V: TRBV2
size: many
D: -
CDR3: CASGPSYEQYF
DNA: TGTGCCAGCGGGCCCTCCTACGAGCAGTACTTC

J: TRBJ1-2
V: TRBV18
size: many
D: -
CDR3: CASSPRIPNYGYTF
DNA: TGTGCCAGCTCACCGCGAATCCCTAACTATGGCTACACCTTC

J: TRBJ1-6
V: TRBV12-3/TRBV12-4
size: many
D: -
CDR3: CASSLGSFNSPLHF
DNA: TGTGCCAGCAGTTTAGGCAGCTTCAATTCACCCCTCCACTTT

J: TRBJ2-5
V: TRBV4-3
size: few
D: -
CDR3: CASSQWVFSGPQETQYF
DNA: TGCGCCAGCAGCCAATGGGTCTTTAGCGGACCTCAAGAGACCCAGTACTTC

J: TRBJ1-5
V: TRBV6-1
size: -
D: -
CDR3: CASSTDSQSNQPQHF
DNA: TGTGCCAGCAGTACGGACAGTCAAAGCAATCAGCCCCAGCATTTT

J: TRBJ2-1
V: TRBV18
size: many
D: -
CDR3: CASSPPKYNEQFF
DNA: TGTGCCAGCTCACCACCGAAGTACAATGAGCAGTTCTTC

J: TRBJ1-5
V: TRBV6-1
size: many
D: TRBD1
CDR3: CASSVTGSLNQPQHF
DNA: TGTGCCAGCAGTGTGACAGGGTCCCTTAATCAGCCCCAGCATTTT

J: TRBJ2-3
V: TRBV2
size: many
D: -
CDR3: CASLQGWSTDTQYF
DNA: TGTGCCAGCCTGCAAGGTTGGAGCACAGATACGCAGTATTTT

J: TRBJ2-7
V: TRBV7-9
size: -
D: -
CDR3: CASSFTVTYEQYF
DNA: TGTGCCAGCAGCTTTACTGTTACCTACGAGCAGTACTTC

J: TRBJ2-3
V: TRBV20-1
size: many
D: -
CDR3: CSAREGDSTDTQYF
DNA: TGCAGTGCTAGAGAGGGGGACAGCACAGATACGCAGTATTTT

J: TRBJ2-7
V: TRBV29-1
size: many
D: -
CDR3: CSVGLADPSEQYF
DNA: TGCAGCGTTGGCCTCGCGGACCCTTCCGAGCAGTACTTC

J: TRBJ2-7
V: TRBV20-1
size: many
D: -
CDR3: CSADSPGTSTYEQYF
DNA: TGCAGTGCTGATAGCCCTGGGACAAGCACCTACGAGCAGTACTTC

J: TRBJ2-1
V: TRBV28
size: many
D: TRBD2
CDR3: CASSSGSAYNEQFF
DNA: TGTGCCAGCAGTAGCGGGAGCGCCTACAATGAGCAGTTCTTC

J: TRBJ1-2
V: TRBV30
size: -
D: -
CDR3: CAWSRQGWDFNYGYTF
DNA: TGTGCCTGGAGCCGTCAGGGCTGGGACTTTAACTATGGCTACACCTTC

J: TRBJ1-6
V: TRBV27
size: -
D: -
CDR3: CASKNHGQLYNSPLHF
DNA: TGTGCCAGCAAGAATCACGGACAGCTTTATAATTCACCCCTCCACTTT

J: TRBJ2-1
V: TRBV12-3/TRBV12-4
size: many
D: -
CDR3: CASHIGASSHNEQFF
DNA: TGTGCCAGCCACATAGGGGCTAGCAGTCACAATGAGCAGTTCTTC

J: TRBJ1-3
V: TRBV28
size: -
D: -
CDR3: CASSPGNSGNTIYF
DNA: TGTGCCAGCAGTCCAGGGAACTCTGGAAACACCATATATTTT

J: TRBJ1-2
V: TRBV27
size: many
D: -
CDR3: CASSFGGNYGYTF
DNA: TGTGCCAGCAGTTTCGGGGGTAACTATGGCTACACCTTC

J: TRBJ2-1
V: TRBV28
size: -
D: TRBD2
CDR3: CASSLTSETNEQFF
DNA: TGTGCCAGCAGTTTAACTAGCGAAACGAATGAGCAGTTCTTC

J: TRBJ1-4
V: TRBV4-3
size: -
D: -
CDR3: CASSLERVTVTTNEKLFF
DNA: TGCGCCAGCAGCCTCGAGAGGGTAACCGTAACAACTAATGAAAAACTGTTTTTT

J: TRBJ2-3
V: TRBV29-1
size: -
D: -
CDR3: CSVVSDTQYF
DNA: TGCAGCGTTGTCTCAGATACGCAGTATTTT

J: TRBJ2-7
V: TRBV30
size: -
D: -
CDR3: CAWNAGSFYEQYF
DNA: TGTGCCTGGAATGCAGGGTCATTCTACGAGCAGTACTTC

J: TRBJ1-5
V: TRBV19
size: -
D: -
CDR3: CASSGFSNQPQHF
DNA: TGTGCCAGTAGCGGGTTTAGCAATCAGCCCCAGCATTTT

J: TRBJ2-3
V: TRBV14
size: few
D: -
CDR3: CASSHTTDTQYF
DNA: TGTGCCAGCAGCCATACCACAGATACGCAGTATTTT

J: TRBJ2-1
V: TRBV6-1
size: few
D: -
CDR3: CASSEAGADYNEQFF
DNA: TGTGCCAGCAGTGAAGCTGGGGCAGACTACAATGAGCAGTTCTTC